This T cell receptor (beta chain) emerged from a study of blood T cell repertoires in COVID-19. As for the study in general: Sites in the United States, Italy and Spain provided acute and convalescent COVID-19 samples. T cells, B-cell-depleted T cells, or PBMCs provided the cDNA or gDNA that served as material.

Authors' analysis steps: Estimation of nucleated cell counts relied on the amplification of reference gene primers. The repertoire was sequenced with immunoSEQ multiplex PCR; TCRdb's copy has only in-frame clones and lacks some. The D gene and trimming were derived from the DNA, and the V and J assignments and clone size from that table. Among about 280,000 clones listed, 89% were seen once. Germline-derived CDR1 and CDR2 are LNHDA and SQIVND (reference sequence). Trimming left V 4 bases short and J 0 bases short, with 10 bases between. This CDR3 region has 15 residues. The sequencing input was peripheral blood. The clonotype comes from a man aged 45 to 65 with acute or convalescent COVID-19. The V call is TRBV19, the J call TRBJ1-5; unclear D gene. Here the CDR3 reads CASSKEADSNQPQHF. CDR3 sequence (DNA): TGTGCCAGTAGTAAAGAGGCAGATAGCAATCAGCCCCAGCATTTT. Filled out from reference TRBV19 and TRBJ1-5, the complete variable domain reads DGGITQSPKYLFRKEGQNVTLSCEQNLNHDAMYWYRQDPGQGLRLIYYSQIVNDFQKGDIAEGYSVSREKKESFPLTVTSAQKNPTAFYLCASSKEADSNQPQHFGDGTRLSIL.